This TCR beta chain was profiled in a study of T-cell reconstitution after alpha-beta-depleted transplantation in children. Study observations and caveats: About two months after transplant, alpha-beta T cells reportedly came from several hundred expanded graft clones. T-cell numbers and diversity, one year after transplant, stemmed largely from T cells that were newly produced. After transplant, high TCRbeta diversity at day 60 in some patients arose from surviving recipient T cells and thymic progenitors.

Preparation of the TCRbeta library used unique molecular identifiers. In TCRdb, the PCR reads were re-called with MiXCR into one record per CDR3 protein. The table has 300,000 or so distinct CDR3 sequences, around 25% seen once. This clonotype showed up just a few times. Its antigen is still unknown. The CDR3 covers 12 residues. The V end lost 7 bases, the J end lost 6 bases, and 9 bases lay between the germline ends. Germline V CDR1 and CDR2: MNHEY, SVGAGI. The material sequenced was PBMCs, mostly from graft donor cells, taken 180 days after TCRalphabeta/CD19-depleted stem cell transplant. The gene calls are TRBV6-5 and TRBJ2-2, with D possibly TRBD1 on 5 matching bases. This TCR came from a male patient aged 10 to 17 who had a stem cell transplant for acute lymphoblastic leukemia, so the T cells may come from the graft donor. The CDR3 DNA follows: TGTGCCAGCACAGGGAAGGCCGGGGAGCTGTTTTTT. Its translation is CASTGKAGELFF.